One sample yielded the 32 T cell receptor beta chains listed below, sequenced in a study of T cells in Graves' hyperthyroidism and ophthalmopathy. Using RNA transcripts as the source, TCR beta CDR3 regions were amplified. The study used the HTBI primer set for a first-round RT-PCR of the TCR CDR3. TCRdb redid the calling of the multiplex PCR reads with MiXCR, one entry per CDR3 protein. The sample lists fewer than 110,000 distinct CDR3 sequences, 16% occurring once. The source material was blood. These receptors were obtained from a woman aged 45-65 years with Graves' hyperthyroidism.

This clonotype was seen at least ten times. The chain uses TRBV18 and TRBJ1-1; D remains ambiguous. This CDR3 comprises 15 residues. The V end was cut by 5 bases, the J end by 5 bases, with 18 bases between. Germline CDR1 is KGHSH and CDR2 is LQKENI. CDR3 sequence (DNA): TGTGCCAGCTCATTCAGCCCCAGGTTAAGGACTGAAGCTTTCTTT. Its protein is CASSFSPRLRTEAFF.

This clonotype was seen repeatedly, ten times or more. The V gene is TRBV20-1, the J gene TRBJ2-1, with 11 bases aligning to TRBD2. From germline, CDR1 is DFQATT and CDR2 SNEGSKA (reference sequence). The CDR3 totals 15 residues. V dropped 3 bases and J dropped 2; count of bases not matched to a gene: 3. The CDR3 DNA reads TGCAGTGCTAGTCCGGGACTAGCGGCCTACAATGAGCAGTTCTTC. It specifies CSASPGLAAYNEQFF.

This clonotype appeared many times. The V call is TRBV7-9, the J call TRBJ2-1; tentative D call: TRBD2 (7 bases). Germline V gene lookup returns CDR1 SEHNR and CDR2 FQNEAQ (reference sequence). V dropped 0 bases and J dropped 6 bases, with 18 bases sitting between them. There are 17 residues in the CDR3. In DNA form, the CDR3 reads TGTGCCAGCAGCTTAGCGCTCGGAGGGGGGGCCCCCAATGAGCAGTTCTTC. Translation gives CASSLALGGGAPNEQFF.

This clonotype was seen repeatedly, ten times or more. The rearrangement links TRBV6-1 to TRBJ1-1; D unresolved. Per the germline V gene, CDR1 is MNHNS and CDR2 is SASEGT. Trimming removed 6 bases from V and 1 base from J, with 15 bases in between. There are 15 residues in the CDR3. This CDR3 is CASRKVTEGNTEAFF. CDR3 sequence (DNA): TGTGCCAGCAGAAAGGTGACTGAGGGGAACACTGAAGCTTTCTTT.

This clonotype appeared many times. The V call is TRBV20-1, the J call TRBJ2-3; 8 bases line up with TRBD1. Germline CDR1 DFQATT, CDR2 SNEGSKA (reference sequence). With V trimmed by 0 bases and J by 8 bases, 10 bases remained unmatched. This CDR3 is 15 amino acids long. The CDR3 DNA follows: TGCAGTGCTAGAGACCTCGACAGGGGCACTGGTACGCAGTATTTT. Its protein product is CSARDLDRGTGTQYF.

This chain connects TRBV11-2 to TRBJ2-1, with 10 bases aligning to TRBD2. This CDR3 comprises 19 residues. The junction had 14 bases not matched to a gene; V was cut back by 6 bases and J by 0 bases. Germline-derived CDR1 and CDR2 are SGHAT and FQNNGV. CDR3: CASRRSGLALHSSYNEQFF. CDR3 sequence (DNA): TGTGCCAGCAGACGCTCGGGACTAGCGCTTCATAGCTCCTACAATGAGCAGTTCTTC.

The chain couples TRBV28 to TRBJ2-7, with 7 nucleotides matching TRBD1. With V trimmed by 8 bases and J by 6 bases, 7 bases remained unmatched. Germline values: CDR1 MDHEN, CDR2 SYDVKM. This CDR3 has 12 amino acids. This chain's CDR3 is CASQTGVGEQYF. In DNA, the CDR3 is TGTGCCAGCCAAACAGGGGTTGGCGAGCAGTACTTC.

This clonotype was recorded many times. V and J are TRBV20-1 and TRBJ1-6; tentatively, D is TRBD1 (5 bases). The CDR3 has 15 amino acids. V was shortened by 1 base and J by 10 bases, with 17 bases between the two germline ends. Per the germline V gene, CDR1 is DFQATT and CDR2 is SNEGSKA (reference sequence). CDR3 in amino acids: CSARVTGPITSPLHF. CDR3 nucleotide sequence: TGCAGTGCTAGAGTGACGGGACCCATAACCTCACCCCTCCACTTT.

V gene TRBV2 combines with J gene TRBJ2-5; 14 bases agree with TRBD2. CDR1 and CDR2 (germline): SNHLY, FYNNEI. V shed 3 bases and J 5 bases; nucleotides not matched to a gene: 5. The CDR3 consists of 16 residues. The chain's CDR3 is CASSDGTSGSRETQYF. The CDR3 DNA reads TGTGCCAGCAGTGACGGGACTAGCGGGAGCAGGGAGACCCAGTACTTC.

This clonotype was counted ten times or more. The chain uses TRBV3-1 and TRBJ2-3; D is possibly TRBD1 (6 bases). Trimming took 9 bases from V and 0 from J, leaving 10 bases between them. The V gene's germline CDR1 is LGHDT and CDR2 YNNKEL (reference sequence). The CDR3 extends over 13 amino acids. CDR3 amino acids: CASATGSTDTQYF. As DNA, the CDR3 is TGTGCCAGTGCGACAGGCAGCACAGATACGCAGTATTTT.

This clonotype was counted ten times or more. The chain links TRBV2 to TRBJ2-2; 8 positions match TRBD1. Germline assignment: CDR1 SNHLY and CDR2 FYNNEI. This CDR3 has 15 residues. Trimming cost V 6 bases and J 5 bases; bases outside gene matches: 8. The CDR3 DNA follows: TGTGCCAGCAGAGGCGACAGGGGAAGAACCGGGGAGCTGTTTTTT. This encodes CASRGDRGRTGELFF.

This clonotype was counted ten times or more. This chain uses TRBV4-1 with TRBJ1-5; no reliable D call. The germline gives CDR1 MGHRA, CDR2 YSYEKL. The CDR3 is 12 residues long. V lost 3 bases to trimming and J lost 3 bases, with 3 bases between them. The CDR3 DNA reads TGCGCCAGCAGCCAGATCAATCAGCCCCAGCATTTT. Amino acids: CASSQINQPQHF.

Ten or more counts support this clonotype. V is TRBV3-1 and J is TRBJ2-5, with TRBD1 matching over 7 bases. V lost 5 bases to trimming and J lost 4 bases; unmatched junction nucleotides: 19. Germline assignment: CDR1 LGHDT and CDR2 YNNKEL (reference sequence). This CDR3 is built from 18 residues. CDR3 region: CASSYGISRQGVGETQYF. The CDR3 coding sequence is TGTGCCAGCAGCTACGGGATTTCCAGACAGGGTGTTGGAGAGACCCAGTACTTC.

This clonotype has a count of ten or more. The J gene is TRBJ2-3, the V gene TRBV3-1; D ambiguous. The length of the CDR3 is 18 residues. Looked up from germline, CDR1 is LGHDT and CDR2 is YNNKEL (reference sequence). V was clipped by 0 bases and J by 3 bases, with 19 bases between them. The CDR3 sequence is CASSQDGLVALGTDTQYF. CDR3 nucleotides: TGTGCCAGCAGCCAAGATGGGCTAGTCGCTTTGGGAACAGATACGCAGTATTTT.

The chain couples TRBV29-1 to TRBJ2-3, with 9 bases that match TRBD2. Trimming removed 3 bases from V and 3 bases from J; junction bases left unmatched: 7. The CDR3 contains 15 residues. From germline, CDR1 is SQVTM and CDR2 ANQGSEA. Written as DNA, the CDR3 is TGCAGCGTTGATTGGGTTAGCGGGAGTACAGATACGCAGTATTTT. Translated, it gives CSVDWVSGSTDTQYF.

The V and J genes are TRBV4-1 and TRBJ2-3; tentative D call: TRBD1 (6 bases). The V end was cut by 1 base, the J end by 2 bases, with 13 bases between. Germline CDR1 reads MGHRA; CDR2 reads YSYEKL. The CDR3 consists of 16 residues. The CDR3 reads CASSQGGQFNTDTQYF. The CDR3 nucleotides read TGCGCCAGCAGCCAAGGCGGACAGTTCAACACAGATACGCAGTATTTT.

The sample holds many counts of this clonotype. The chain couples TRBV7-3 to TRBJ2-3; 7 nucleotides agree with TRBD1. Germline trimming cut 4 bases from V and 2 bases from J; bases unmatched to any gene: 6. This CDR3 comprises 15 residues. The germline V gene has CDR1 SGHTA and CDR2 FQGTGA. DNA of the CDR3: TGTGCCAGCAGCTCAGGGGACAGAAACACAGATACGCAGTATTTT. It codes for CASSSGDRNTDTQYF.

This clonotype has ten or more counts. Compared with germline, one end of the junction differs, possibly owing to a read error. V gene TRBV7-2 combines with J gene TRBJ1-1, with D perhaps matching TRBD1 (5 bases). Germline CDR1 and CDR2: SGHTA and FQGNSA. The CDR3 extends over 16 amino acids. CDR3 residues: CASSLLGSGGYTEASF. The CDR3 coding sequence is TGTGCCAGCAGCTTATTGGGGTCGGGGGGTTACACTGAAGCTTCCTTT.

This clonotype was recorded many times. The DNA of the CDR3 is TGTGCCAGCACCGGGACTACTAACAATGAGCAGTTCTTC. Protein sequence: CASTGTTNNEQFF. The V and J genes are TRBV6-1 and TRBJ2-1; TRBD2 aligns across 7 bases. Germline CDR1 and CDR2: MNHNS and SASEGT. The CDR3 totals 13 residues. The junction had 5 bases not matched to a gene; V was cut back by 7 bases and J by 5 bases.

This clonotype was detected ten times or more. The gene calls are TRBV28 and TRBJ2-5, with 8 bases that match TRBD1. Germline V lookup: CDR1 MDHEN, CDR2 SYDVKM. The V and J ends lost 5 bases and 13 bases, in that order; junction bases with no gene match: 12. The CDR3 sequence is 13 residues long. CDR3 in amino acids: CASSLSGQGPRYF. The CDR3 region has the DNA TGTGCCAGCAGTCTCTCCGGACAGGGACCCCGGTACTTC.

This clonotype occurred a few times. The chain uses TRBV20-1 and TRBJ2-7; D unresolved. Germline V gene data show CDR1 as DFQATT and CDR2 as SNEGSKA (reference sequence). This CDR3 has 12 amino acids. V lost 3 bases, J lost 4 bases, and 10 bases lay in between. The CDR3 here is CSARHDSYEQYF. The DNA of the CDR3 is TGCAGTGCTAGGCATGACTCTTACGAGCAGTACTTC.

This clonotype was observed many times. This chain uses TRBV3-1 with TRBJ2-7; the match to TRBD2 covers 7 bases. The germline gives CDR1 LGHDT, CDR2 YNNKEL (reference sequence). This CDR3 spans 14 amino acids. After removal of 4 bases from V and 4 bases from J, the junction contained 7 bases not matched to a gene. DNA for the CDR3: TGTGCCAGCAGCCTGGGAGGGCCCTCATACGAGCAGTACTTC. Residues: CASSLGGPSYEQYF.

The V call is TRBV11-2, the J call TRBJ2-1, with 7 positions matching TRBD2. With 2 bases clipped from V and 5 bases from J, the junction kept 9 bases outside the gene matches. The CDR3 sequence is 16 residues long. The V gene's germline CDR1 is SGHAT and CDR2 FQNNGV. DNA of the CDR3: TGTGCCAGCAGCTTAACGGGAGGATTACCACACAATGAGCAGTTCTTC. Protein: CASSLTGGLPHNEQFF. Supplemented by reference TRBV11-2 and TRBJ2-1, the full variable domain reads EAGVAQSPRYKIIEKRQSVAFWCNPISGHATLYWYQQILGQGPKLLIQFQNNGVVDDSQLPKDRFSAERLKGVDSTLKIQPAKLEDSAVYLCASSLTGGLPHNEQFFGPGTRLTVL.

This clonotype came up many times. The rearrangement uses TRBV20-1 and TRBJ2-1, with D unclear. This CDR3 is 16 amino acids long. V shed 0 bases and J shed 8 bases, with 20 bases lying between them. Looked up from germline, CDR1 is DFQATT and CDR2 is SNEGSKA (reference sequence). The CDR3 protein is CSARDPERIFTYEQFF. CDR3 nucleotide sequence: TGCAGTGCTAGAGATCCTGAGAGGATTTTTACATATGAGCAGTTCTTC.

The rearrangement joins TRBV27 to TRBJ1-6; D is perhaps TRBD1 (6 bases). The V gene lost 1 base and the J gene lost 10 bases, with 20 bases spanning the gap. The CDR3 spans 17 residues. Germline V lookup: CDR1 MNHEY, CDR2 SMNVEV (reference sequence). CDR3 sequence (DNA): TGTGCCAGCAGTTTATATGGGGGTGGGGGCGCGTCCTCACCCCTCCACTTT. The encoded protein is CASSLYGGGGASSPLHF.

This clonotype was found many times. The chain combines TRBV28 with TRBJ2-7; D is perhaps TRBD1 (6 bases). The V and J ends lost 6 bases and 3 bases respectively, with 18 bases between them. This CDR3 is 15 amino acids long. Germline-derived CDR1 and CDR2 are MDHEN and SYDVKM. The CDR3 DNA reads TGTGCCAGCAGCCCCCTATGGGACACGGGCTACGAGCAGTACTTC. Amino acids: CASSPLWDTGYEQYF.

This clonotype has ten or more counts. The gene calls are TRBV12-3 or TRBV12-4 and TRBJ2-1; the match to TRBD2 covers 9 bases. The V and J ends lost 8 bases and 6 bases, in that order; junction bases with no gene match: 14. The CDR3 consists of 16 residues. Here the CDR3 reads CASGSRIAGVGNEQFF. DNA for the CDR3: TGTGCCAGCGGCTCCCGAATAGCGGGAGTAGGCAATGAGCAGTTCTTC.

The chain couples TRBV11-1 to TRBJ2-7; D is ambiguous. The CDR3 sequence is 15 residues long. V was trimmed by 1 base and J by 2 bases, leaving 12 bases between them. Germline loops: CDR1 SGHAT, CDR2 FQDESV (reference sequence). The CDR3 sequence is CASSLGSGSAYEQYF. The CDR3, as DNA: TGTGCCAGCAGCTTAGGTTCTGGGTCAGCCTACGAGCAGTACTTC.

This clonotype was observed many times. V gene TRBV7-8 combines with J gene TRBJ1-3; TRBD1 matches at 11 bases. V shed 5 bases, J shed 0 bases, and the junction held 6 bases outside the gene matches. Germline-derived CDR1 and CDR2 are SGHVS and FQNEAQ. There are 17 residues in the CDR3. This CDR3 is CASSLRDRGVSGNTIYF. CDR3 nucleotides: TGTGCCAGCAGCCTGCGGGACAGGGGGGTCTCTGGAAACACCATATATTTT.

With respect to this clonotype: A much more abundant neighbour one base away suggests this may be a read error. V and J are TRBV30 and TRBJ1-2; D is unclear. From germline, CDR1 is GTSNPN and CDR2 SVGIG (reference sequence). The CDR3 contains 13 residues. The CDR3 DNA reads TGTGTCTGGAGCCCTGAGCCCCTGTATGGCTACACCTTC. This sequence encodes CVWSPEPLYGYTF.

At least ten counts were recorded for this clonotype. The CDR3 region is CASEDLEGGTGELFF. In DNA form, the CDR3 reads TGCGCCAGCGAAGATTTAGAAGGTGGCACCGGGGAGCTGTTTTTT. The genes are TRBV5-1 and TRBJ2-2, with D uncertain. V lost 7 bases to trimming and J lost 4 bases, with 17 bases between them. The CDR3 length is 15 residues. Germline CDR1 SGHRS, CDR2 YFSETQ.

This clonotype was seen repeatedly, ten times or more. The V call is TRBV20-1, the J call TRBJ2-7; 7 bases map to TRBD2. After removal of 8 bases from V and 3 bases from J, the junction contained 7 bases not matched to a gene. The CDR3 has 12 residues. Germline values: CDR1 DFQATT, CDR2 SNEGSKA (reference sequence). The CDR3 reads CSTTGEGYEQYF. The CDR3 bases are TGCAGTACTACGGGGGAGGGCTACGAGCAGTACTTC.